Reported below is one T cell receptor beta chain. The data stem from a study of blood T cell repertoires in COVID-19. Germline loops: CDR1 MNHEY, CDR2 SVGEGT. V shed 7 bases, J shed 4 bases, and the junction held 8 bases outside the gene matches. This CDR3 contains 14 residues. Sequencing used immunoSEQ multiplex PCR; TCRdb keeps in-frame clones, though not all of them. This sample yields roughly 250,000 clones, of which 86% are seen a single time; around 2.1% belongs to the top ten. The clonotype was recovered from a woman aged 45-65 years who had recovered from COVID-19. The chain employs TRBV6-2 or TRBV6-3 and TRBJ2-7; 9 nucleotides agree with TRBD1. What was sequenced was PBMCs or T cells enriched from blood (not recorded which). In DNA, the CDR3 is TGTGCCAGCACCCCCCGGGACAGGGTGTACGAGCAGTACTTC. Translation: CASTPRDRVYEQYF.